In its sample, the clone carrying this T cell receptor (beta chain) was seen a few times. Its antigen is undetermined. These data originate in a study of naive and memory T cell subsets. Study results and caveats: A few larger clonotypes appeared in naive repertoires, especially CD8, possibly memory cells re-expressing CD45RA.

Both TRBC1 and TRBC2 were covered by a beta constant-region primer of two equimolar oligonucleotides. Ligated cDNA was amplified by four rounds of PCR with nested alpha and beta constant-region primers and SP2. TCRdb redid the calling of the UMI-ligation and nested PCR reads with MiXCR, one entry per CDR3 protein. This table has fewer than 150,000 distinct CDR3 sequences, 15% to 20% appearing once. The CDR3 loop spans 17 amino acids. Germline assignment: CDR1 LGHDT and CDR2 YNNKEL (reference sequence). Trimming stripped 0 bases from V and 3 bases from J, with 15 bases between. The clonotype originates from a human donor in good health. This chain joins TRBV3-1 and TRBJ2-1; D is perhaps TRBD2 (5 bases). The specimen sequenced was naive CD8+ T cells from blood. CDR3 nucleotide sequence: TGTGCCAGCAGCCAAGAAGTCGAGCGGAACCTCTACAATGAGCAGTTCTTC. Protein product: CASSQEVERNLYNEQFF.